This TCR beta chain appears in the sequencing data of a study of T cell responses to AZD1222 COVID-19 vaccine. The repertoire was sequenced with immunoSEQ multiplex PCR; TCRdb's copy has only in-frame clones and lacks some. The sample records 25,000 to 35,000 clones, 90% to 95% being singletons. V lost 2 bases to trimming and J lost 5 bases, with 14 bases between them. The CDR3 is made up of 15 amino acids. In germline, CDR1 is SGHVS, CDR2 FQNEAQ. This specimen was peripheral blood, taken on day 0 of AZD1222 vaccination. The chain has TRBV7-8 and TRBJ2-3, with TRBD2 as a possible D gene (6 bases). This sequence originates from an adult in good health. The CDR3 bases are TGTGCCAGCAGCTTACGTTCCGGGGGAGTAGATACGCAGTATTTT. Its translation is CASSLRSGGVDTQYF.